This TCR beta chain was identified during a study of blood T cell repertoires in COVID-19. The wider study: COVID-19 samples collected from the United States, Italy and Spain covered acute and convalescent phases. Sources were T cells, B-cell-depleted T cells, or PBMCs; the material itself was cDNA or gDNA.

Some clones are missing from TCRdb's copy, which holds only in-frame ones; the method was immunoSEQ multiplex PCR. The sample contains roughly 150,000 clones, approximately 91% of which appear only once. This clone has a single count. CDR1 is LNHDA, CDR2 SQIVND, per germline (reference sequence). Trimming pared 5 bases from V and 1 base from J, leaving 12 bases between. The length of the CDR3 is 14 residues. Recruited during active infection, patients (from Seattle) were subsequently followed longitudinally. This sequence was found in a man aged 18-30 years with COVID-19, enrolled during active disease. The sequenced sample consisted of peripheral blood. The rearrangement links TRBV19 to TRBJ2-7; no clear D. CDR3 protein: CASSAGSLSYEQYF. The CDR3 nucleotides are TGTGCCAGTAGTGCAGGCTCTCTTTCCTACGAGCAGTACTTC.